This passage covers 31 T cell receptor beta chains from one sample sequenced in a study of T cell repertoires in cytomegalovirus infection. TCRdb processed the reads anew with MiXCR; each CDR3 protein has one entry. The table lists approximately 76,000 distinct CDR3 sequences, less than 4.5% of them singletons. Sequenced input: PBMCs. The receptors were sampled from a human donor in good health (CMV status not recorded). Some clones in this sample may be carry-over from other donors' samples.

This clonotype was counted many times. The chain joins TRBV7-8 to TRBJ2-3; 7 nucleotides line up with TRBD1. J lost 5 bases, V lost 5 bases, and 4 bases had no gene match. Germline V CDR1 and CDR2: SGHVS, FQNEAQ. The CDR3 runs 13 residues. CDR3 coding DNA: TGTGCCAGCAGCAGACAGGGTTTAGATACGCAGTATTTT. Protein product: CASSRQGLDTQYF.

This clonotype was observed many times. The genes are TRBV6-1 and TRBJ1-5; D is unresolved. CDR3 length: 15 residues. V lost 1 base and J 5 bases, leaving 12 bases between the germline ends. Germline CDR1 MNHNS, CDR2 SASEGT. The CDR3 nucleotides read TGTGCCAGCAGTGAAGGTGTCGCAGGATATCAGCCCCAGCATTTT. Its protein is CASSEGVAGYQPQHF.

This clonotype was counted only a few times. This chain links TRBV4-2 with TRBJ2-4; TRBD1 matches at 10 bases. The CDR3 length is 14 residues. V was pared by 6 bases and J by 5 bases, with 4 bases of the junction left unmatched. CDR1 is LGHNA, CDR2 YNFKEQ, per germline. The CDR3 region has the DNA TGTGCCAGCAGTCTGACAGGGGGCGAAAACATTCAGTACTTC. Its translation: CASSLTGGENIQYF.

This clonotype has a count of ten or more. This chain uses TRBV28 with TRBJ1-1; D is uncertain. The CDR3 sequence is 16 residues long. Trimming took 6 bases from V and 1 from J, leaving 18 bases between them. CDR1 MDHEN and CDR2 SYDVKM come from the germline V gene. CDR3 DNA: TGTGCCAGCAGACCTACCACGAGGGAATGGAACACTGAAGCTTTCTTT. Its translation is CASRPTTREWNTEAFF.

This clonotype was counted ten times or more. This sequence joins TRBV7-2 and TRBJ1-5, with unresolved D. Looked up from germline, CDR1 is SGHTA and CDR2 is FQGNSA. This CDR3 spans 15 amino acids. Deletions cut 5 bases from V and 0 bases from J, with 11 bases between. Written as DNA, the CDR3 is TGTGCCAGCAGCCCGCCTCCAGTTAGCAATCAGCCCCAGCATTTT. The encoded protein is CASSPPPVSNQPQHF. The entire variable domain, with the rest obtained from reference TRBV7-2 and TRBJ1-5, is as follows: GAGVSQSPSNKVTEKGKDVELRCDPISGHTALYWYRQSLGQGLEFLIYFQGNSAPDKSGLPSDRFSAERTGGSVSTLTIQRTQQEDSAVYLCASSPPPVSNQPQHFGDGTRLSIL.

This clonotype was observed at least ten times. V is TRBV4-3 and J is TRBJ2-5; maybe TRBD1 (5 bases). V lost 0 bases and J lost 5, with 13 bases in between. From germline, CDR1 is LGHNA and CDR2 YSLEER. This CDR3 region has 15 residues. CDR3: CASSQDTAGRETQYF. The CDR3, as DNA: TGCGCCAGCAGCCAAGATACGGCAGGGCGGGAGACCCAGTACTTC.

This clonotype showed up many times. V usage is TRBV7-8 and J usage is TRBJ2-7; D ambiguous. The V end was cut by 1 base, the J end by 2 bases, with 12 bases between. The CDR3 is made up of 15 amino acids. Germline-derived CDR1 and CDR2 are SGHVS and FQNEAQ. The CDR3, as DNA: TGTGCCAGCAGCTTAGGGATTGCCGAGACCTACGAGCAGTACTTC. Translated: CASSLGIAETYEQYF. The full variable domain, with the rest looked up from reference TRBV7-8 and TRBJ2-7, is GAGVSQSPRYKVAKRGQDVALRCDPISGHVSLFWYQQALGQGPEFLTYFQNEAQLDKSGLPSDRFFAERPEGSVSTLKIQRTQQEDSAVYLCASSLGIAETYEQYFGPGTRLTVT.

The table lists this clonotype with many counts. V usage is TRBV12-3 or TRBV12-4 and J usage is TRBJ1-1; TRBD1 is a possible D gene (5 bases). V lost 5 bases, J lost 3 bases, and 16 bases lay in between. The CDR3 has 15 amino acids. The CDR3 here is CASSLLTDHHTEAFF. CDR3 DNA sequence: TGTGCCAGCAGTCTATTGACAGACCATCACACTGAAGCTTTCTTT.

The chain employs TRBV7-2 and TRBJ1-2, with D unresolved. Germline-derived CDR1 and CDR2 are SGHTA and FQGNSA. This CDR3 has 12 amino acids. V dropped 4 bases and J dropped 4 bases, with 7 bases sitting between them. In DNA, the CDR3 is TGTGCCAGCAGCTACTGGACCTATGGCTACACCTTC. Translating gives CASSYWTYGYTF.

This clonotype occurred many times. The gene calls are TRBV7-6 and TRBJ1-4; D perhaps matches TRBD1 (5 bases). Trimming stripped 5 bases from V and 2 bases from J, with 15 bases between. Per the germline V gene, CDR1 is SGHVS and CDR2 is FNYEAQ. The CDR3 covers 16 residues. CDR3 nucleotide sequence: TGTGCCAGCAGCCCTATTGGGGGTTTCACTAATGAAAAACTGTTTTTT. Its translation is CASSPIGGFTNEKLFF.

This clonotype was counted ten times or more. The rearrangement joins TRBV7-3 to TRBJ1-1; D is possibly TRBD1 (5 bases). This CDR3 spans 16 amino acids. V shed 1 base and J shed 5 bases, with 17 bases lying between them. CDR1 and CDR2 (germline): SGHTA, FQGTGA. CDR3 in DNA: TGTGCCAGCAGCTTAAGCCCCGGGACGTCGGGAACTGAAGCTTTCTTT. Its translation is CASSLSPGTSGTEAFF. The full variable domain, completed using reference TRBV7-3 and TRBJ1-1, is GAGVSQTPSNKVTEKGKYVELRCDPISGHTALYWYRQSLGQGPEFLIYFQGTGAADDSGLPNDRFFAVRPEGSVSTLKIQRTERGDSAVYLCASSLSPGTSGTEAFFGQGTRLTVV.

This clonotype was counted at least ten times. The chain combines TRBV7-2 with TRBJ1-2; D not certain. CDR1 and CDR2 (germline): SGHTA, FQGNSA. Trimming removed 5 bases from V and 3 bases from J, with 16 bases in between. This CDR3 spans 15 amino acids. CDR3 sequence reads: CASSLDGGLHYGYTF. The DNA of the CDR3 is TGTGCCAGCAGCCTAGATGGAGGGTTGCACTATGGCTACACCTTC.

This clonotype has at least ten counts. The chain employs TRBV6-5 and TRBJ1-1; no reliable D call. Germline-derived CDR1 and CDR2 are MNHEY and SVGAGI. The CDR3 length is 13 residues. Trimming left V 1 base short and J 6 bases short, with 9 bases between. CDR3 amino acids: CASSYLGRAEAFF. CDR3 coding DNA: TGTGCCAGCAGTTACTTAGGGCGCGCTGAAGCTTTCTTT.

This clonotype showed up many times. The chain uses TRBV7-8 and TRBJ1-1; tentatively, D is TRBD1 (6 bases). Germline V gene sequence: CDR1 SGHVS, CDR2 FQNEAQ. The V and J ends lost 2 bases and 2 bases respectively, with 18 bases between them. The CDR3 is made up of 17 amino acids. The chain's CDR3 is CASSLMSRGNRNTEAFF. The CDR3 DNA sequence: TGTGCCAGCAGCTTAATGAGTAGGGGGAACCGAAACACTGAAGCTTTCTTT.

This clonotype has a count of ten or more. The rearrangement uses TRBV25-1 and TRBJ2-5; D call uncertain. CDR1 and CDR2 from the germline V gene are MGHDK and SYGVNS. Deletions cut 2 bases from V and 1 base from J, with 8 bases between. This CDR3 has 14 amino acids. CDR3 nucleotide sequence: TGTGCCAGCAGTGAAAGAGGTGGCCAAGAGACCCAGTACTTC. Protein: CASSERGGQETQYF. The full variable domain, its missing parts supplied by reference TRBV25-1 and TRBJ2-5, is EADIYQTPRYLVIGTGKKITLECSQTMGHDKMYWYQQDPGMELHLIHYSYGVNSTEKGDLSSESTVSRIRTEHFPLTLESARPSHTSQYLCASSERGGQETQYFGPGTRLLVL.

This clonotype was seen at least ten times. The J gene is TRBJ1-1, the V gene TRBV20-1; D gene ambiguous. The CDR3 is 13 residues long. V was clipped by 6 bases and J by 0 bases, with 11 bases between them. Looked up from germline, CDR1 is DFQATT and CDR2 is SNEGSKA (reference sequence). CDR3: CSAVGEMNTEAFF. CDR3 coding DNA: TGCAGTGCCGTGGGTGAAATGAACACTGAAGCTTTCTTT.

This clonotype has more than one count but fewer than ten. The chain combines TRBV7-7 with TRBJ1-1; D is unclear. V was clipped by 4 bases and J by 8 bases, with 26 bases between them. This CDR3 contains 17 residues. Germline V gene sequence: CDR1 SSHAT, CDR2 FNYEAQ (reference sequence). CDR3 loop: CASSSERPGGIQYEAFF. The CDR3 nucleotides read TGTGCCAGCAGCTCAGAAAGGCCGGGAGGGATCCAATACGAAGCTTTCTTT.

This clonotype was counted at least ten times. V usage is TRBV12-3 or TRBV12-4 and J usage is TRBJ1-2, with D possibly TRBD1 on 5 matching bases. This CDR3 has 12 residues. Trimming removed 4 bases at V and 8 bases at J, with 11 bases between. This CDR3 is CASSSGTDGYTF. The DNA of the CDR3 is TGTGCCAGCAGTTCGGGGACGGACGGCTACACCTTC.

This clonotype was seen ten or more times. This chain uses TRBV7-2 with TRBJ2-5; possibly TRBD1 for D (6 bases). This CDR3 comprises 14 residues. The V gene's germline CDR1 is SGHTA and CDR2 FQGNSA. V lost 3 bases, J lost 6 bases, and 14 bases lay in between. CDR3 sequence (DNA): TGTGCCAGCAGCTTGCTGACAGGCGGGCAGACCCAGTACTTC. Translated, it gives CASSLLTGGQTQYF.

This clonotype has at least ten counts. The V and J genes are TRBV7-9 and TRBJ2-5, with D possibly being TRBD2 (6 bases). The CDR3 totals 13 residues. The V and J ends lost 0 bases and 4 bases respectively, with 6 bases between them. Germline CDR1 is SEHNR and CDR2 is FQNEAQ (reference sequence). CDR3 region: CASSLAEGETQYF. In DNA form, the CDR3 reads TGTGCCAGCAGCTTAGCGGAGGGAGAGACCCAGTACTTC.

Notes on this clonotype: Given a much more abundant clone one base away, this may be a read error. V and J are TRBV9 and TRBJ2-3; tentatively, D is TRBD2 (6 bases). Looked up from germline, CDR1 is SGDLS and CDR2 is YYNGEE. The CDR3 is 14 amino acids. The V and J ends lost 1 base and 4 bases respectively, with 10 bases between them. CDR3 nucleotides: TGTGCCAGCAGCGTACGACTAGTGGCAGATACGCAGTATTTT. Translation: CASSVRLVADTQYF.

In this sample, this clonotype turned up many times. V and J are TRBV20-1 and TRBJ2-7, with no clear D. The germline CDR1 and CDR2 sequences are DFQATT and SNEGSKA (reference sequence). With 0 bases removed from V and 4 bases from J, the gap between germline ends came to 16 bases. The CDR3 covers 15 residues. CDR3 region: CSARDPGRSLYEQYF. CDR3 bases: TGCAGTGCTAGAGACCCGGGCAGGTCCCTTTACGAGCAGTACTTC.

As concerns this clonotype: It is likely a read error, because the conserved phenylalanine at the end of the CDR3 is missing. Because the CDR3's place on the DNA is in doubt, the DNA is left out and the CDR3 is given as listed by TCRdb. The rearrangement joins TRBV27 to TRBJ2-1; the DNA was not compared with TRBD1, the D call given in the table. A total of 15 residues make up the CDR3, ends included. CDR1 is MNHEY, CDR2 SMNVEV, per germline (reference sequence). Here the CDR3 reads CASRARDSIYNEQLL.

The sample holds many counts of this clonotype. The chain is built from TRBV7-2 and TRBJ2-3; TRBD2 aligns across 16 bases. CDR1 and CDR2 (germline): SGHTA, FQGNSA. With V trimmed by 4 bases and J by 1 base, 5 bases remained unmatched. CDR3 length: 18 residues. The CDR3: CASSSGLAGGYGTDTQYF. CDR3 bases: TGTGCCAGCAGCTCGGGACTAGCGGGGGGGTATGGCACAGATACGCAGTATTTT. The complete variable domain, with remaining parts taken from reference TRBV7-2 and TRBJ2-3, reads GAGVSQSPSNKVTEKGKDVELRCDPISGHTALYWYRQSLGQGLEFLIYFQGNSAPDKSGLPSDRFSAERTGGSVSTLTIQRTQQEDSAVYLCASSSGLAGGYGTDTQYFGPGTRLTVL.

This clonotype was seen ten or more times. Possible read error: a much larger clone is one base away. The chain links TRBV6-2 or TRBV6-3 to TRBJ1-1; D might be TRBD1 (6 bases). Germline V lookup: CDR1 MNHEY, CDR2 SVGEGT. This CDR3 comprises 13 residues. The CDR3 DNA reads TGTGTCAGCACGTTACAGGGGAACACTGAAGCTTTCTTT. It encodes CVSTLQGNTEAFF.

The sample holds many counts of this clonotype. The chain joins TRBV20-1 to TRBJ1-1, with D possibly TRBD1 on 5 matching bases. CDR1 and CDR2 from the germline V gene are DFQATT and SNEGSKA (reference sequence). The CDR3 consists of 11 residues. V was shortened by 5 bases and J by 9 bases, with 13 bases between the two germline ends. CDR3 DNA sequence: TGCAGTGCTCGTCCGGGACCGCAAGCTTTCTTT. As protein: CSARPGPQAFF.

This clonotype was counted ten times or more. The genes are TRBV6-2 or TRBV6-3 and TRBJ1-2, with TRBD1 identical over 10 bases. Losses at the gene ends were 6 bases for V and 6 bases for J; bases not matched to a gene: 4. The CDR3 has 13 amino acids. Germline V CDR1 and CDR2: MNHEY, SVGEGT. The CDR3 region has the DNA TGTGCCAGCAGAAGGACAGGGGGAGATGGCTACACCTTC. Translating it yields CASRRTGGDGYTF.

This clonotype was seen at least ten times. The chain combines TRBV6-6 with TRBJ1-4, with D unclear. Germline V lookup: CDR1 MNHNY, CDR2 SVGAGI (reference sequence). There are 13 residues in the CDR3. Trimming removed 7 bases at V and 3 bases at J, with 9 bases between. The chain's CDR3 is CASTWRANEKLFF. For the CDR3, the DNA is TGTGCCAGCACCTGGAGGGCTAATGAAAAACTGTTTTTT.

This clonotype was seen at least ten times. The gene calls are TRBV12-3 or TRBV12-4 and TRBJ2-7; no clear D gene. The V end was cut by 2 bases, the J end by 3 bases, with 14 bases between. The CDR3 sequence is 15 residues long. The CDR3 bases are TGTGCCAGCAGTTTAATTTTGAACCCCGGCTACGAGCAGTACTTC. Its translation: CASSLILNPGYEQYF.

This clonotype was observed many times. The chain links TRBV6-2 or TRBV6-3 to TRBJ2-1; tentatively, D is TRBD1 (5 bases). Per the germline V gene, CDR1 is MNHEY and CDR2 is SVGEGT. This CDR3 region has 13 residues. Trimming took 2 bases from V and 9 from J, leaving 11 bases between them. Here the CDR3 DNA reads TGTGCCAGCAGTTACGGGGCTAGGGGTGAGCAGTTCTTC. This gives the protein CASSYGARGEQFF.

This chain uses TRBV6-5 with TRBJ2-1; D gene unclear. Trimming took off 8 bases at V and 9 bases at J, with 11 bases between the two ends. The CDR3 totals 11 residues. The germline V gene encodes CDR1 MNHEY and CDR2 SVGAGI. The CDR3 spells CASWKYGEQFF. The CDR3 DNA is TGTGCCAGCTGGAAATATGGTGAGCAGTTCTTC.